This T cell receptor (beta chain) was documented in a study of early T cells in non-severe SARS-CoV-2 infection. Germline V CDR1 and CDR2: SGHAT, FQNNGV. This CDR3 contains 15 residues. The germline V and J ends were trimmed by 1 base and 4 bases, with 13 bases remaining between them. Unique molecular identifier tags were affixed to discrete cDNA molecules. Each CDR3 protein gets one entry after TCRdb re-called the 5' RACE reads with MiXCR. The sample lists tens of thousands of distinct CDR3 sequences, over 9% occurring once. Sequencing was carried out using whole blood. The chain is built from TRBV11-2 and TRBJ1-1; D might be TRBD1 (6 bases). The clonotype originates from an adult who was a healthcare worker with PCR-confirmed SARS-CoV-2 infection or an uninfected control (not recorded which). CDR3 sequence reads: CASSLGGGLVTEAFF. The CDR3 DNA sequence: TGTGCCAGCAGCTTAGGGGGGGGCTTAGTCACTGAAGCTTTCTTT.